The clone carrying this T cell receptor beta chain appeared many times. Its cognate antigen is unknown. Tagging with unique molecular identifiers was applied to individual cDNA molecules. TCRdb processed the 5' RACE reads anew with MiXCR; each CDR3 protein has one entry. Of about 56,000 distinct CDR3 sequences in the sample, about 16% are singletons; the top ten hold approximately 4%. This sample was included in a study of early T cells in non-severe SARS-CoV-2 infection. Looking at the study overall: Chains stayed unpaired after sequencing of bulk RNA from unsorted whole blood. Findings and caveats of the study: Private and CD4 specificities were missed by VDJdb matching, which favored anti-spike CD8 responses.

The CDR3 is 18 amino acids. Per the germline V gene, CDR1 is SGHDT and CDR2 is YYEEEE. J gave up 2 bases and V 2 bases, and 11 bases lay outside the gene matches. The gene calls are TRBV5-6 and TRBJ2-3; 10 bases align to TRBD2. The TCR sequence derives from an adult who was a healthcare worker with PCR-confirmed SARS-CoV-2 infection or an uninfected control (not recorded which). The material was whole blood, obtained at baseline. The chain's CDR3 is CASSLFASGRPITDTQYF. The CDR3 bases are TGTGCCAGCAGCTTATTTGCTAGCGGGAGACCCATCACAGATACGCAGTATTTT. Combining the CDR3 with reference TRBV5-6 and TRBJ2-3 gives the whole variable domain DAGVTQSPTHLIKTRGQQVTLRCSPKSGHDTVSWYQQALGQGPQFIFQYYEEEERQRGNFPDRFSGHQFPNYSSELNVNALLLGDSALYLCASSLFASGRPITDTQYFGPGTRLTVL.